Presented here are 3 T cell receptor beta chains from one specimen sequenced in a study of T-cell memory formation after mild COVID-19. TCRdb passed the 5' RACE reads through MiXCR, listing each CDR3 protein once. The sample has 250,000 to 350,000 distinct CDR3 sequences; around a sixth are singletons. Input material: PBMCs or a T cell subset sorted from them (not recorded which). Receptors were obtained from a man between 18 and 35 years old who had mild COVID-19 (a few samples of this study predate the infection). Cell type and time point are not known.

The chain has TRBV12-5 and TRBJ2-1; TRBD1 agrees at 9 bases. J gave up 8 bases and V 3 bases, and 8 bases lay outside the gene matches. The CDR3 sequence is 15 residues long. Germline V lookup: CDR1 LGHNT, CDR2 FRNRAP. The CDR3 nucleotides read TGTGCTAGTGGTTTAGGCGGGACAGGGTCCCATGAGCAGTTCTTC. Its protein product is CASGLGGTGSHEQFF.

This chain links TRBV24-1 with TRBJ2-3, with no clear D. V lost 5 bases and J 3 bases, leaving 5 bases between the germline ends. From germline, CDR1 is KGHDR and CDR2 SFDVKD. The CDR3 runs to 12 residues. The CDR3, as DNA: TGTGCCACCAGTGTGGATACAGATACGCAGTATTTT. Protein product: CATSVDTDTQYF.

This clonotype came up a few times. V and J are TRBV12-3 or TRBV12-4 and TRBJ1-4, with TRBD1 identical over 7 bases. The CDR3 consists of 15 residues. Unmatched junction bases numbered 11, after V lost 6 bases and J lost 7 bases. CDR3 DNA: TGTGCCAGCAGCCACCTCCAGGGGGGGGGTGAAAAACTGTTTTTT. It yields the protein CASSHLQGGGEKLFF.